The next 10 T cell receptor beta chains were all read from a single sample in a study of T-cell memory formation after mild COVID-19. MiXCR, run by TCRdb on the 5' RACE reads, gives a single entry per CDR3 protein. Seen here are 200,000 to 250,000 distinct CDR3 sequences, about a sixth observed once, and the top ten hold around 3.7%. Sequences were obtained from PBMCs or a T cell subset sorted from them (not recorded which). These receptors all stem from a man aged 18 to 35 who had mild COVID-19 (a few samples of this study predate the infection). Cell type and time point are not known.

The rearrangement joins TRBV2 to TRBJ2-3; tentatively, D is TRBD1 (5 bases). In germline, CDR1 is SNHLY, CDR2 FYNNEI. This CDR3 is 13 amino acids long. With 6 bases removed from V and 2 bases from J, the gap between germline ends came to 9 bases. In nucleotides, the CDR3 is TGTGCCAGCAGGACAGTCCTCACAGATACGCAGTATTTT. The encoded protein is CASRTVLTDTQYF.

This clonotype has a handful of counts. The chain is built from TRBV28 and TRBJ1-2; D perhaps matches TRBD1 (5 bases). The germline CDR1 and CDR2 sequences are MDHEN and SYDVKM. The length of the CDR3 is 12 residues. V lost 6 bases, J lost 6 bases, and 11 bases lay in between. The CDR3 sequence is CASRGVEHGYTF. Here the CDR3 DNA reads TGTGCCAGCAGGGGGGTTGAACATGGCTACACCTTC.

This clonotype was counted a few times. The V gene is TRBV5-5, the J gene TRBJ2-7; the D gene is possibly TRBD2 (5 bases). CDR1 and CDR2 from the germline V gene are SGHKS and YYEKEE (reference sequence). This CDR3 is 13 amino acids long. Trimming pared 9 bases from V and 3 bases from J, leaving 16 bases between. The CDR3 region is CATNEGPGYEQYV. CDR3 bases: TGTGCCACCAACGAGGGTCCGGGCTACGAGCAGTACGTC.

The V and J genes are TRBV29-1 and TRBJ1-2; D ambiguous. Germline V gives CDR1 SQVTM, CDR2 ANQGSEA. V was shortened by 5 bases and J by 4 bases, with 8 bases between the two germline ends. The CDR3 sequence is 11 residues long. This CDR3 is CSVWAAYGYTF. CDR3 sequence (DNA): TGCAGCGTTTGGGCGGCCTATGGCTACACCTTC. Drawing the rest from reference TRBV29-1 and TRBJ1-2, the complete variable domain is SAVISQKPSRDICQRGTSLTIQCQVDSQVTMMFWYRQQPGQSLTLIATANQGSEATYESGFVIDKFPISRPNLTFSTLTVSNMSPEDSSIYLCSVWAAYGYTFGSGTRLTVV.

This rearrangement joins TRBV15 to TRBJ2-1; no clear D gene. The germline V gene encodes CDR1 LNHNV and CDR2 YYDKDF (reference sequence). V shed 0 bases and J shed 3 bases, with 9 bases lying between them. This CDR3 spans 15 amino acids. CDR3 amino acids: CATSRDGPLYNEQFF. The CDR3 DNA follows: TGTGCCACCAGCAGAGATGGCCCCCTCTACAATGAGCAGTTCTTC.

This clonotype was counted many times. The chain carries TRBV20-1 and TRBJ1-4, with D perhaps matching TRBD1 (5 bases). Germline assignment: CDR1 DFQATT and CDR2 SNEGSKA (reference sequence). The CDR3 runs to 14 residues. V lost 0 bases to trimming and J lost 8 bases, with 13 bases between them. The CDR3 reads CSARDPRVEEKLFF. The DNA for the CDR3 is TGCAGTGCTAGAGATCCCAGGGTCGAAGAAAAACTGTTTTTT.

V gene TRBV28 combines with J gene TRBJ2-7, with D possibly being TRBD2 (5 bases). The CDR3 is 12 residues long. Trimming removed 6 bases from V and 6 bases from J, with 12 bases in between. Germline V gene sequence: CDR1 MDHEN, CDR2 SYDVKM. CDR3 in amino acids: CASRGESPEQYV. The CDR3 nucleotides are TGTGCCAGCAGGGGAGAGTCCCCCGAGCAGTACGTC.

This clonotype came up many times. This rearrangement joins TRBV25-1 to TRBJ2-1; TRBD2 is a possible D gene (6 bases). The V end was cut by 9 bases, the J end by 0 bases, with 12 bases between. The CDR3 sequence is 14 residues long. Looked up from germline, CDR1 is MGHDK and CDR2 is SYGVNS. CDR3 amino acids: CASGEDNSYNEQFF. CDR3 DNA sequence: TGTGCCAGTGGGGAGGACAACTCCTACAATGAGCAGTTCTTC. Complete variable domain (other parts from reference TRBV25-1 and TRBJ2-1): EADIYQTPRYLVIGTGKKITLECSQTMGHDKMYWYQQDPGMELHLIHYSYGVNSTEKGDLSSESTVSRIRTEHFPLTLESARPSHTSQYLCASGEDNSYNEQFFGPGTRLTVL.

The table lists this clonotype with many counts. The chain couples TRBV3-1 to TRBJ1-1, with 10 bases matching TRBD1. Germline V gives CDR1 LGHDT, CDR2 YNNKEL (reference sequence). The CDR3 is 13 amino acids. V was pared by 2 bases and J by 11 bases, with 5 bases of the junction left unmatched. The CDR3 DNA is TGTGCCAGCAGCCAAAGAGGGACAGGGGAGGCTTTCTTT. Translating gives CASSQRGTGEAFF.

CDR3 in DNA: TGTGCCAGCGGGGAGGAGGAAACAGAGACCCAGTACTTC. Its translation is CASGEEETETQYF. The chain links TRBV12-3 or TRBV12-4 to TRBJ2-5, with a possible D match to TRBD2 (6 bases). Trimming shortened V by 8 bases and J by 4 bases, and 14 bases separated the two germline ends. This CDR3 region has 13 residues.